This T cell receptor (beta chain) was recorded in a study of lymphopenia after photon versus proton radiotherapy. Germline CDR1 SQVTM, CDR2 ANQGSEA. V gave up 2 bases and J gave up 8 bases, with 16 bases separating them. The CDR3 runs 14 residues. TCRdb's copy holds only in-frame clones and misses some; the assay was immunoSEQ multiplex PCR. Here the sample spans roughly 14,000 clones, around 84% being singletons. This chain uses TRBV29-1 with TRBJ2-1, with D maybe TRBD1 (5 bases). This sequence originates from a man in his 70s with pancreatic cancer. The sample in question was peripheral blood, obtained from a patient treated with proton-based radiotherapy. CDR3 protein: CSVETARVWHEQFF. The CDR3 bases are TGCAGCGTTGAAACGGCCAGGGTTTGGCATGAGCAGTTCTTC.